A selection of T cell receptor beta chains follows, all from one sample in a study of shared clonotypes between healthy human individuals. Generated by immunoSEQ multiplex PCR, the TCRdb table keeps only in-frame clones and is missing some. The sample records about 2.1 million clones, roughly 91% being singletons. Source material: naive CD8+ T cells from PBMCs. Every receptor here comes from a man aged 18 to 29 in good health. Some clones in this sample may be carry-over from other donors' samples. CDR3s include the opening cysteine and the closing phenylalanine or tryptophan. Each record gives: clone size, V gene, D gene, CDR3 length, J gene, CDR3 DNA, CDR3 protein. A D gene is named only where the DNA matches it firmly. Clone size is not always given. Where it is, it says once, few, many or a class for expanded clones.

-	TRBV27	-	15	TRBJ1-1	TGTGCCAGCAGTCCTAACGGGGGGGGAGGCACTGAAGCTTTCTTT	CASSPNGGGGTEAFF
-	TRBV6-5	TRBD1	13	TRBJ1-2	TGTGCCAGCAGCCACTCGACAGGGCTAAGTGGCACCTTC	CASSHSTGLSGTF
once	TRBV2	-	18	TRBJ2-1	TGTGCCAGCAGTGAAGTGGGGTTGGGCACCGAGCAGGGGAATGAGCAGTTCTTC	CASSEVGLGTEQGNEQFF
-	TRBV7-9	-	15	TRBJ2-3	TGTGCCAGCAGCTTAGTCGGTAGCCCGGCAGATACGCAGTATTTT	CASSLVGSPADTQYF
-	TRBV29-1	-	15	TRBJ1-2	TGCAGTGCCGGGGGATCGAGTTTGGACGATTATGGCTACACCTTC	CSAGGSSLDDYGYTF
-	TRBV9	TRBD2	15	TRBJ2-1	TGTGCCAGCAGCGACGCCGAGGGAGGGAACAATGAGCAGTTCTTC	CASSDAEGGNNEQFF
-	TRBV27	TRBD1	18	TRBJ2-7	TGTGCCAGCAGTCAGATTCCACAGGGGGCCCAAGGCTCCTACGAGCAGTACTTC	CASSQIPQGAQGSYEQYF
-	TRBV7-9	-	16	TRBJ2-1	TGTGCCAGCAGCCCAGGACTCCTACTCTCCTACAATGAGCAGTTCTTC	CASSPGLLLSYNEQFF
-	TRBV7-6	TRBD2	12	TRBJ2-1	TGTGCCAGCTGGGGACTAGATGGTGAGCAGTTCTTC	CASWGLDGEQFF
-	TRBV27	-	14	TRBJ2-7	TGTGCCAGCAGTTTAAGGGGAGTTTCCTACGAGCAGTACTTC	CASSLRGVSYEQYF